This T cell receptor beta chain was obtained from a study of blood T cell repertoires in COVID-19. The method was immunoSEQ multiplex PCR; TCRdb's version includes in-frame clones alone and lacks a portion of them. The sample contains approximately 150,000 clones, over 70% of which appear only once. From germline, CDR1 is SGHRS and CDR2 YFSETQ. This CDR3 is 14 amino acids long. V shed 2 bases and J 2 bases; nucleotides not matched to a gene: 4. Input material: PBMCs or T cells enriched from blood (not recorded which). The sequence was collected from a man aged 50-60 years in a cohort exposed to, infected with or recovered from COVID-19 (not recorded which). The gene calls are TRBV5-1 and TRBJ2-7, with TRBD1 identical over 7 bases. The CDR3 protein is CASSFRDSTYEQYF. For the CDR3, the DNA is TGCGCCAGCAGCTTCCGGGACAGCACCTACGAGCAGTACTTC.